This T cell receptor beta chain was sequenced in a study of PD-1 blockade in classical Hodgkin lymphoma. This CDR3 contains 12 residues. Germline lookup yields CDR1 MDHEN and CDR2 SYDVKM. V was cut by 1 base and J by 8 bases, with 8 bases left in between. Every patient had relapsed following autologous stem cell transplantation, and cohorts differed in brentuximab vedotin exposure. TCRdb's copy holds only in-frame clones and misses some; the assay was immunoSEQ multiplex PCR. This sample carries 45,000 or so clones, around 70% of them seen once, and the ten largest clones take more than 9.5%. V and J are TRBV28 and TRBJ1-1; D is possibly TRBD1 (5 bases). Sequenced here: peripheral blood mononuclear cells (PBMCs), sampled at baseline. The sequence came from a human donor with classical Hodgkin lymphoma. CDR3 DNA sequence: TGTGCCAGCAGTTTATTACAGGCGGAAGCTTTCTTT. This translates into CASSLLQAEAFF.